This TCR beta chain came from a study of T cell responses to AZD1222 COVID-19 vaccine. Study results and caveats: Spike-specific TCR breadth and depth were elevated following two AZD1222 doses. Spike-spanning, vaccine-associated CD4 TCRs were dominant at 160-218 and 743-854.

Only in-frame clones appear in the TCRdb table, and some are missing; sequencing was by immunoSEQ multiplex PCR. The sample has more than 150,000 clones; just over 90% are singletons. Concerning this clone: Its antigen is still unknown.

There are 12 residues in the CDR3. V lost 6 bases and J 8 bases, leaving 11 bases between the germline ends. Germline loops: CDR1 SNHLY, CDR2 FYNNEI. V is TRBV2 and J is TRBJ2-1; maybe TRBD1 (5 bases). This material consisted of peripheral blood, taken on day 0 of AZD1222 vaccination. The sequence derives from an adult in good health. The CDR3 region is CASRADMDEQFF. The CDR3, as DNA: TGTGCCAGCAGGGCGGACATGGATGAGCAGTTCTTC.